Included here is one T cell receptor (beta chain) sequence, with context. Its antigen is not identified. There are 16 residues in the CDR3. Germline V CDR1 and CDR2: MGHRA, YSYEKL. Trimming cost V 4 bases and J 3 bases; bases outside gene matches: 9. The record originates from a study of OX40 agonist ivuxolimab in advanced cancers. Study in general: Earlier treatment with anti-PD-1, anti-PD-L1 or anti-CTLA-4 was permitted, and roughly 40% had received some. Overall study results and limits: Some patients without response likewise showed low normalized clonal expansion. The 0.1-3.0 mg/kg partial responders had among the lowest clonal expansion.

The sampling schedule covered blood at baseline, cycle 4 day 1, and cycle 7 day 1. Clones were read by immunoSEQ multiplex PCR, and TCRdb kept only the in-frame ones, dropping some. The sample has 65,000 to 80,000 clones; 85% to 95% are singletons. Material: CD4+ or CD8+ T cells sorted from blood, obtained in a trial of the OX40 agonist ivuxolimab. This TCR was sampled from an adult with an advanced solid tumor such as melanoma, head and neck, liver or kidney cancer. V and J are TRBV4-1 and TRBJ2-5, with 9 bases fitting TRBD2. The CDR3, as DNA: TGCGCCAGCAGCCCGCGGCAGTTAGCGGGAGAAGAGACCCAGTACTTC. It translates to CASSPRQLAGEETQYF.